Given below is one T cell receptor (beta chain) in context. The clone's antigen remains unknown. No much larger clonotype is one base removed from it; base qualities were not supplied. This sample's time point label indicates: persistent/refractory GD, antithyroid drugs over 5 years with positive TRAb. For both TCR sequencing and RNA sequencing, RNA was extracted from PBMCs in TRIzol. The diagnosis of Graves' disease followed American Thyroid Association guidelines. Patients for the study were recruited at an endocrinology department in Xi'an, China. Each patient gave 9 to 10 milliliters of peripheral blood, collected in an EDTA anticoagulant tube. Ficoll Paque Plus density gradient separation was used to isolate PBMCs, and no further T cell sorting was performed. An Agilent 2100 Bioanalyzer and agarose gel were used to check RNA quality, while a NanoDrop 2000 measured RNA concentration. Receptor libraries were prepared by multiplex PCR. Sequencing took place on an Illumina HiSeq 4000. CDR3 regions were amplified by Arm-PCR with iRepertoire HTBI primers to construct TCR beta libraries. PCR products were gel purified before sequencing. As for how the authors treated the data: Gene usage analysis of CDR3 amino acid clonotypes relied on the roughly 60 TRBV and more than twelve TRBJ segments identified across samples. COPE and FqMerger were used to merge filtered high-quality paired reads into contigs. Contigs were aligned with BLAST to IMGT TRBV, TRBD and TRBJ reference genes, and CDR3 was defined per IMGT. Any clonotype with a frequency above 0.1% was classified as a highly expanded clone. Shannon entropy served as the measure of repertoire diversity, while the Gini coefficient captured V-J evenness. Public clonotypes were defined as clonotypes shared by more than one individual. Using fastp trimming at Q25 and MiXCR clonotype assembly, TCRdb reanalyzed the public sequencing data and kept in-frame beta chains. Rows matching on CDR3 protein sequence are summarized as one entry with the most common DNA and genes. The V and J calls and clone size come from TCRdb's table, not from the authors' own analysis. The sample table lists approximately 690,000 distinct CDR3 sequences, 25% to 35% of them with a count of one. Jointly, the top ten make up roughly 46% of the sample.

The source of the sample is a study of regulatory T cells in long-lasting Graves disease (dated by TCRdb to 2020 to 2023). For the wider study: Persistent Graves' disease was defined as persistently positive TSH receptor autoantibodies together with antithyroid drug treatment for over 5 years. This study used TCR sequencing and RNA sequencing of peripheral blood to compare persistent Graves' disease patients against newly diagnosed Graves' disease patients. The study took place in China and was registered as a clinical trial. A total of around 35 samples were covered by TCR sequencing, comprising some 13 persistent and around 20 newly diagnosed Graves' disease patients. Antithyroid drugs had been taken for approximately 10 years on average by persistent Graves' disease patients in the clinical cohort.

Unmatched junction bases come to 3, with V trimmed by 5 bases and J by 2 bases. The CDR3 holds 14 amino acids from the cysteine to the phenylalanine. The DNA shown is the 42-base CDR3, in frame from base 1. The paper's findings and limits, for the study overall: Compared with newly diagnosed patients, patients with persistent Graves' disease had lower TCR Shannon entropy and fewer highly expanded clones, which suggests clonal expansion. TRBV28, TRBJ1-2 and TRBJ2-5 were preferentially used in persistent disease, while TRBV20-1 and TRBJ2-1 were favored in newly diagnosed disease. Only peripheral blood was studied, because thyroid tissue, the primary lesion, was inaccessible. The authors acknowledged the small sample size as a limitation that may reduce accuracy. Sequencing and analysis were limited to the TCR beta chain. Patients with persistent disease shared more public clonotypes (about 2,900) than newly diagnosed patients did (966).

Sample: peripheral blood mononuclear cells (PBMCs), taken when the disease was refractory, from a patient treated with antithyroid drugs. This TCR was sampled from a female donor with Graves disease. Rearrangement joined TRBV12-3 or TRBV12-4 to TRBJ1-1, with 9 junctional bases fitting TRBD1. The CDR3 is CASSQDRGNTEAFF. The nucleotide sequence is given as TGTGCCAGCAGTCAGGACAGGGGTAACACTGAAGCTTTCTTT.